What follows are 14 T cell receptor beta chains derived from one specimen sequenced in a study of cytomegalovirus exposure and HLA in healthy donors. PCR was performed using 60 Vbeta and 13 Jbeta primers. TCRdb keeps only in-frame clones here, not all; method: immunoSEQ multiplex PCR. This table has approximately 190,000 clones, around 80% appearing once. The sample consisted of PBMCs. Every receptor here comes from a young woman in good health and CMV-seropositive.

The chain employs TRBV11-2 and TRBJ1-1; tentative D call: TRBD1 (6 bases). The V end lost 5 bases, the J end lost 11 bases, and 30 bases lay between the germline ends. Germline CDR1 reads SGHAT; CDR2 reads FQNNGV. The CDR3 length is 17 residues. The CDR3 loop is CASSPPGGAGWNLWAFF. The CDR3 bases are TGTGCCAGCAGCCCCCCGGGGGGGGCAGGGTGGAACCTGTGGGCTTTCTTT.

In its sample, this clone was seen a few times. V usage is TRBV7-6 and J usage is TRBJ2-1; TRBD2 agrees at 10 bases. Per the germline V gene, CDR1 is SGHVS and CDR2 is FNYEAQ. The trim removed 5 bases at V and 0 bases at J, leaving 22 bases unmatched. This CDR3 comprises 22 residues. In nucleotides, the CDR3 is TGTGCCAGCAGCCCCTTAGCGGGCGCACGGATAGCGGGGGGTAGCTCCTACAATGAGCAGTTCTTC. Its protein product is CASSPLAGARIAGGSSYNEQFF.

The J gene is TRBJ1-5, the V gene TRBV7-9; D is possibly TRBD1 (5 bases). Per germline, CDR1 SEHNR and CDR2 FQNEAQ (reference sequence). The CDR3 has 16 residues. V dropped 5 bases and J dropped 0 bases, with 14 bases sitting between them. Written as DNA, the CDR3 is TGTGCCAGCAGCCGCGGGACCAGGACTAGCAATCAGCCCCAGCATTTT. Translated: CASSRGTRTSNQPQHF.

CDR3 in amino acids: CASSIEQGYNEQFF. CDR3 nucleotide sequence: TGTGCCAGTAGTATAGAACAGGGTTACAATGAGCAGTTCTTC. The chain is built from TRBV19 and TRBJ2-1; possibly TRBD1 for D (6 bases). This CDR3 is built from 14 residues. Germline V gene lookup returns CDR1 LNHDA and CDR2 SQIVND (reference sequence). V was shortened by 0 bases and J by 4 bases, with 7 bases between the two germline ends.

The J gene is TRBJ2-5, the V gene TRBV4-1; no reliable D call. V lost 0 bases and J lost 9, with 17 bases in between. Germline V gives CDR1 MGHRA, CDR2 YSYEKL. CDR3 size: 15 residues. Here the CDR3 reads CASSQDRSLLFSQYF. CDR3 bases: TGCGCCAGCAGCCAAGATCGGTCACTATTGTTCTCCCAGTACTTC.

The rearrangement links TRBV11-2 to TRBJ2-7; 11 bases are shared with TRBD2. CDR3 length: 16 residues. Germline V gene lookup returns CDR1 SGHAT and CDR2 FQNNGV. Here the CDR3 reads CVYTGLAGRPSYEQYF. The DNA of the CDR3 is TGTGTCTACACAGGACTAGCGGGTCGACCTTCCTACGAGCAGTACTTC. The full variable domain, with the rest looked up from reference TRBV11-2 and TRBJ2-7, is EAGVAQSPRYKIIEKRQSVAFWCNPISGHATLYWYQQILGQGPKLLIQFQNNGVVDDSQLPKDRFSAERLKGVDSTLKIQPAKLEDSAVYLCVYTGLAGRPSYEQYFGPGTRLTVT.

This clone was picked up a small number of times. The chain links TRBV5-1 to TRBJ1-1, with TRBD1 identical over 8 bases. In germline, CDR1 is SGHRS, CDR2 YFSETQ. The junction had 2 bases not matched to a gene; V was cut back by 0 bases and J by 1 base. This CDR3 is 15 amino acids long. CDR3 coding DNA: TGCGCCAGCAGCTTGGCGCAGGGGGCGAACACTGAAGCTTTCTTT. This gives the protein CASSLAQGANTEAFF.

This rearrangement joins TRBV7-6 to TRBJ1-5; no clear D. Germline values: CDR1 SGHVS, CDR2 FNYEAQ. CDR3 size: 13 residues. V was pared by 0 bases and J by 5 bases, with 5 bases between. CDR3 protein: CASSLASDQPQHF. The CDR3 DNA reads TGTGCCAGCAGCTTAGCCTCCGATCAGCCCCAGCATTTT.

The chain employs TRBV13 and TRBJ2-1; D possibly corresponds to TRBD1 (6 bases). V dropped 3 bases and J dropped 7 bases, with 13 bases sitting between them. The CDR3 is 14 amino acids. Germline V gene lookup returns CDR1 PRHDT and CDR2 FYEKMQ (reference sequence). CDR3 sequence reads: CASSFIDRQNEQFF. Here the CDR3 DNA reads TGTGCCAGCAGCTTTATAGACAGGCAAAATGAGCAGTTCTTC.

The genes are TRBV5-4 and TRBJ2-2, with 7 positions matching TRBD1. Germline V gives CDR1 SGHNT, CDR2 YYREEE (reference sequence). V was clipped by 4 bases and J by 6 bases; unmatched bases: 6. The CDR3 has 14 amino acids. The CDR3 DNA sequence: TGTGCCAGCAGCCCACAGGGGCTAGCCGGGGAGCTGTTTTTT. This codes for CASSPQGLAGELFF.

The chain couples TRBV7-3 to TRBJ1-1, with 7 nucleotides matching TRBD1. Germline V gene sequence: CDR1 SGHTA, CDR2 FQGTGA. V trimming: 5 bases; J trimming: 2 bases; junction bases outside the gene matches: 14. The CDR3 has 17 residues. The CDR3 DNA follows: TGTGCCAGCAGCAAGAGTCCGCCAGGGGGGTTCAACACTGAAGCTTTCTTT. It specifies CASSKSPPGGFNTEAFF.

The chain has TRBV12-5 and TRBJ1-2; D is possibly TRBD1 (6 bases). The CDR3 covers 13 residues. Germline V gene sequence: CDR1 LGHNT, CDR2 FRNRAP. Deletions cut 7 bases from V and 8 bases from J, with 17 bases between. The CDR3 DNA reads as TGTGCTAGTGCCCTCCAGGGGCGTAGGGGCTACACCTTC. Translating it yields CASALQGRRGYTF.

The chain employs TRBV4-2 and TRBJ2-5, with a weak D call TRBD1 (6 bases). The CDR3 contains 17 residues. Germline V gene lookup returns CDR1 LGHNA and CDR2 YNFKEQ. The V end was cut by 0 bases, the J end by 4 bases, with 18 bases between. CDR3 loop: CASSQEGAPQGRETQYF. DNA for the CDR3: TGTGCCAGCAGCCAAGAGGGTGCGCCACAGGGCCGAGAGACCCAGTACTTC.

This chain joins TRBV29-1 and TRBJ2-7; TRBD1 is a possible D gene (5 bases). Germline lookup yields CDR1 SQVTM and CDR2 ANQGSEA. V was pared by 2 bases and J by 2 bases, with 16 bases between. This CDR3 comprises 15 residues. In nucleotides, the CDR3 is TGCAGCGTTGAAAGGTTAGGGGTCGGAACCTACGAGCAGTACTTC. This sequence encodes CSVERLGVGTYEQYF.